The 27 T cell receptor beta chains reported below all come from one sample, sequenced in a study of blood T cell repertoires in COVID-19. The table came from immunoSEQ multiplex PCR; TCRdb's copy has only in-frame clones and leaves some out. Of around 290,000 clones in the sample, approximately 93% were seen once. Input material: peripheral blood. These receptor sequences come from a young woman with COVID-19, enrolled during active disease.

J is TRBJ2-2 and V is TRBV19; 9 bases are shared with TRBD1. V was pared by 8 bases and J by 8 bases, with 6 bases of the junction left unmatched. Germline V gene lookup returns CDR1 LNHDA and CDR2 SQIVND (reference sequence). The CDR3 covers 13 residues. Here the CDR3 reads CASLDRGWGELFF. CDR3 nucleotides: TGTGCCAGTTTGGACAGGGGATGGGGGGAGCTGTTTTTT.

The chain has TRBV6-1 and TRBJ1-2; D unclear. This CDR3 is built from 14 residues. Germline values: CDR1 MNHNS, CDR2 SASEGT. The V end was cut by 1 base, the J end by 2 bases, with 8 bases between. This chain's CDR3 is CASSEVHSNYGYTF. The CDR3 nucleotides read TGTGCCAGCAGTGAAGTTCACAGCAACTATGGCTACACCTTC.

The chain combines TRBV10-3 with TRBJ1-6; the match to TRBD1 covers 7 bases. This CDR3 contains 14 residues. CDR1 and CDR2 from the germline V gene are ENHRY and SYGVKD. V shed 10 bases and J 7 bases; nucleotides not matched to a gene: 10. The DNA of the CDR3 is TGTGCCACCGAGACGGGACAGCAGAATTCACCCCTCCACTTT. Translation gives CATETGQQNSPLHF.

The chain is built from TRBV11-1 and TRBJ2-2, with 8 bases lining up with TRBD2. V lost 0 bases, J lost 4 bases, and 7 bases stayed unmatched. This CDR3 spans 17 amino acids. Germline lookup yields CDR1 SGHAT and CDR2 FQDESV (reference sequence). The CDR3 coding sequence is TGTGCCAGCAGCTTAGCGCGGGGACTAGGGAGCACCGGGGAGCTGTTTTTT. Its translation is CASSLARGLGSTGELFF. Filled out from reference TRBV11-1 and TRBJ2-2, the complete variable domain reads EAEVAQSPRYKITEKSQAVAFWCDPISGHATLYWYRQILGQGPELLVQFQDESVVDDSQLPKDRFSAERLKGVDSTLKIQPAELGDSAMYLCASSLARGLGSTGELFFGEGSRLTVL.

This clone was picked up a small number of times. V and J are TRBV5-1 and TRBJ1-4; perhaps TRBD1 as D (6 bases). The V gene lost 0 bases and the J gene lost 7 bases, with 13 bases spanning the gap. The length of the CDR3 is 15 residues. In germline, CDR1 is SGHRS, CDR2 YFSETQ. In nucleotides, the CDR3 is TGCGCCAGCAGCTTGGCCACACAGGGTGGTGAAAAACTGTTTTTT. This sequence encodes CASSLATQGGEKLFF.

This chain joins TRBV5-1 and TRBJ1-6; 7 nucleotides align to TRBD1. Germline-derived CDR1 and CDR2 are SGHRS and YFSETQ. This CDR3 comprises 15 residues. V shed 4 bases and J 7 bases; nucleotides not matched to a gene: 8. In DNA, the CDR3 is TGCGCCAGCAGCCCGGAACCGGGACAGAATTCACCCCTCCACTTT. As protein: CASSPEPGQNSPLHF. Full variable domain (outside the CDR3, taken from reference TRBV5-1 and TRBJ1-6): KAGVTQTPRYLIKTRGQQVTLSCSPISGHRSVSWYQQTPGQGLQFLFEYFSETQRNKGNFPGRFSGRQFSNSRSEMNVSTLELGDSALYLCASSPEPGQNSPLHFGNGTRLTVT.

The J gene is TRBJ1-2, the V gene TRBV30; the D is unclear. The V gene lost 0 bases and the J gene lost 6 bases, with 14 bases spanning the gap. The CDR3 contains 14 residues. Germline loops: CDR1 GTSNPN, CDR2 SVGIG (reference sequence). In nucleotides, the CDR3 is TGTGCCTGGAGTGTCGTGGCCGTGTATGATGGCTACACCTTC. This encodes CAWSVVAVYDGYTF.

The chain recombines TRBV5-1 with TRBJ1-1; D may be TRBD1 (5 bases). CDR1 and CDR2 (germline): SGHRS, YFSETQ. The CDR3 covers 14 residues. The V gene lost 2 bases and the J gene lost 5 bases, with 13 bases spanning the gap. CDR3 DNA sequence: TGCGCCAGCAGCTTTCGGGGGGAACTTACTGAAGCTTTCTTT. Translating gives CASSFRGELTEAFF.

The rearrangement joins TRBV19 to TRBJ2-3; possible D gene TRBD2, 5 bases. Germline lookup yields CDR1 LNHDA and CDR2 SQIVND (reference sequence). This CDR3 region has 15 residues. Trimming removed 5 bases at V and 1 base at J, with 13 bases between. The CDR3 coding sequence is TGTGCCAGTAGTCCCCGAGCGGAACGCACAGATACGCAGTATTTT. Translating it yields CASSPRAERTDTQYF.

This chain uses TRBV5-6 with TRBJ1-2, with a tentative D call TRBD1 (6 bases). Germline assignment: CDR1 SGHDT and CDR2 YYEEEE. Trimming removed 4 bases from V and 4 bases from J, with 17 bases in between. The CDR3 runs 15 residues. The CDR3 spells CASSPQGNPLYGYTF. Written as DNA, the CDR3 is TGTGCCAGCAGCCCACAGGGAAATCCCCTCTATGGCTACACCTTC.

The CDR3 region has the DNA TGTGCCAGCAGTTTAGAAGGGGCGTCGAGCAATCAGCCCCAGCATTTT. This gives the protein CASSLEGASSNQPQHF. The chain combines TRBV28 with TRBJ1-5; D might be TRBD1 (5 bases). V dropped 2 bases and J dropped 1 base, with 12 bases sitting between them. This CDR3 contains 16 residues. Germline values: CDR1 MDHEN, CDR2 SYDVKM. The full variable domain, in which reference TRBV28 and TRBJ1-5 provide the parts outside the CDR3, is DVKVTQSSRYLVKRTGEKVFLECVQDMDHENMFWYRQDPGLGLRLIYFSYDVKMKEKGDIPEGYSVSREKKERFSLILESASTNQTSMYLCASSLEGASSNQPQHFGDGTRLSIL.

This chain links TRBV30 with TRBJ2-3; tentatively, D is TRBD1 (6 bases). The CDR3 runs 13 residues. V was pared by 3 bases and J by 5 bases, with 12 bases between. Germline CDR1 reads GTSNPN; CDR2 reads SVGIG (reference sequence). This chain's CDR3 is CAWSPSRGDTQYF. Here the CDR3 DNA reads TGTGCCTGGAGCCCATCCAGGGGAGATACGCAGTATTTT.

The chain links TRBV5-1 to TRBJ2-2; 11 nucleotides match TRBD2. V shed 5 bases and J 4 bases; nucleotides not matched to a gene: 10. CDR1 SGHRS and CDR2 YFSETQ come from the germline V gene. The CDR3 totals 17 residues. The CDR3 reads CASSMMLAGGPTGELFF. The CDR3 DNA is TGCGCCAGCAGTATGATGCTAGCGGGAGGTCCCACCGGGGAGCTGTTTTTT.

CDR3 nucleotide sequence: TGTGCCAGCAGCTTAATAGGCGGTAGGGGCTACACCTTC. It encodes CASSLIGGRGYTF. The V and J genes are TRBV7-2 and TRBJ1-2, with no clear D. CDR1 is SGHTA, CDR2 FQGNSA, per germline. The ends were cut back, 2 bases at V and 8 bases at J, with 12 bases in the middle. The CDR3 sequence is 13 residues long.

This rearrangement joins TRBV10-2 to TRBJ1-2, with TRBD1 as a possible D gene (6 bases). Deletions cut 2 bases from V and 4 bases from J, with 14 bases between. The germline gives CDR1 WSHSY, CDR2 SAAADI. This CDR3 is built from 15 residues. The CDR3 protein is CASSERGGSIYGYTF. The DNA for the CDR3 is TGCGCCAGCAGTGAGAGAGGGGGTAGTATCTATGGCTACACCTTC.

The J gene is TRBJ1-2, the V gene TRBV9; D possibly corresponds to TRBD1 (5 bases). The CDR3 length is 15 residues. Looked up from germline, CDR1 is SGDLS and CDR2 is YYNGEE. V was trimmed by 3 bases and J by 4 bases, leaving 16 bases between them. As DNA, the CDR3 is TGTGCCAGCAGCGCCACAGGTACGGATAGCTATGGCTACACCTTC. Translation gives CASSATGTDSYGYTF.

This chain joins TRBV19 and TRBJ1-4; maybe TRBD1 (5 bases). The CDR3 extends over 15 amino acids. The germline V gene encodes CDR1 LNHDA and CDR2 SQIVND (reference sequence). V shed 2 bases and J shed 10 bases, with 17 bases lying between them. This CDR3 reads CASSIRFEGTVKLFF. The CDR3 DNA is TGTGCCAGTAGTATAAGGTTTGAGGGGACTGTAAAACTGTTTTTT.

The chain has TRBV18 and TRBJ1-3; possibly TRBD1 for D (5 bases). The CDR3 totals 16 residues. Germline assignment: CDR1 KGHSH and CDR2 LQKENI. Trimming took off 0 bases at V and 5 bases at J, with 14 bases between the two ends. The CDR3 DNA is TGTGCCAGCTCACCACCGAGCATCGACAGTAGAAACACCATATATTTT. Translated: CASSPPSIDSRNTIYF.

The rearrangement links TRBV19 to TRBJ2-1; 12 positions agree with TRBD2. J gave up 2 bases and V 0 bases, and 8 bases lay outside the gene matches. CDR3 size: 19 residues. Per germline, CDR1 LNHDA and CDR2 SQIVND (reference sequence). CDR3 sequence reads: CASSIDQLAGGLPYNEQFF. The CDR3 DNA reads as TGTGCCAGTAGTATAGATCAGCTAGCGGGAGGGCTACCCTACAATGAGCAGTTCTTC.

The V gene is TRBV5-4, the J gene TRBJ1-3; 7 bases agree with TRBD1. The CDR3 sequence is 16 residues long. Per the germline V gene, CDR1 is SGHNT and CDR2 is YYREEE (reference sequence). Trimming cost V 4 bases and J 2 bases; bases outside gene matches: 9. This CDR3 reads CASSPSKGAPGNTIYF. The CDR3 DNA follows: TGTGCCAGCAGCCCCTCTAAGGGGGCCCCTGGAAACACCATATATTTT.

CDR3 loop: CAWSGKGGGNYGYTF. The CDR3 DNA follows: TGTGCCTGGAGTGGTAAAGGGGGCGGCAACTATGGCTACACCTTC. The chain uses TRBV30 and TRBJ1-2; 7 bases fit TRBD1. V shed 1 base, J shed 2 bases, and the junction held 7 bases outside the gene matches. The CDR3 consists of 15 residues. Germline-derived CDR1 and CDR2 are GTSNPN and SVGIG (reference sequence).

CDR3 in amino acids: CASSIVGTAKETQYF. CDR3 DNA: TGTGCCAGTAGTATAGTTGGGACAGCTAAAGAGACCCAGTACTTC. This sequence joins TRBV19 and TRBJ2-5; TRBD1 matches at 7 bases. Germline V CDR1 and CDR2: LNHDA, SQIVND (reference sequence). V gave up 1 base and J gave up 3 bases; unmatched junction bases: 5. This CDR3 has 15 amino acids.

The gene calls are TRBV27 and TRBJ2-5; D is possibly TRBD2 (5 bases). CDR1 and CDR2 from the germline V gene are MNHEY and SMNVEV (reference sequence). V was pared by 5 bases and J by 2 bases, with 15 bases between. The CDR3 runs to 15 residues. Written as DNA, the CDR3 is TGTGCCAGCAGTCCCGGGGTTTGGGATCAAGAGACCCAGTACTTC. Translated, it gives CASSPGVWDQETQYF.

This chain links TRBV2 with TRBJ2-6; a weak D match, TRBD1 (5 bases). V gave up 2 bases and J gave up 2 bases, with 10 bases separating them. The CDR3 runs to 16 residues. The germline V gene encodes CDR1 SNHLY and CDR2 FYNNEI. The CDR3 DNA sequence: TGTGCCAGCAGTGAACAGTCCAGGGCTGGGGCCAACGTCCTGACTTTC. This translates into CASSEQSRAGANVLTF.

J is TRBJ1-2 and V is TRBV7-9, with D possibly matching TRBD1 (6 bases). CDR3 size: 14 residues. Germline assignment: CDR1 SEHNR and CDR2 FQNEAQ (reference sequence). The V end lost 5 bases, the J end lost 4 bases, and 14 bases lay between the germline ends. The CDR3 DNA follows: TGTGCCAGCAGCCGAGGACAGACGATCTATGGCTACACCTTC. It codes for CASSRGQTIYGYTF.

V gene TRBV13 combines with J gene TRBJ2-7; TRBD2 aligns across 7 bases. With V trimmed by 1 base and J by 0 bases, 3 bases remained unmatched. Germline assignment: CDR1 PRHDT and CDR2 FYEKMQ (reference sequence). The CDR3 runs to 15 residues. The CDR3 region is CASSLAGGSSYEQYF. CDR3 in DNA: TGTGCCAGCAGCTTAGCCGGCGGGAGCTCCTACGAGCAGTACTTC.

The chain links TRBV6-5 to TRBJ1-6; TRBD1 might be the D (6 bases). V lost 6 bases and J 9 bases, leaving 15 bases between the germline ends. Germline V gene sequence: CDR1 MNHEY, CDR2 SVGAGI. The CDR3 runs to 14 residues. CDR3 sequence reads: CASRNSGGGSPLHF. The CDR3 nucleotides read TGTGCCAGCAGAAACTCGGGGGGCGGTTCACCCCTCCACTTT.